This TCR beta chain was observed in a study of identical twins. Notes on the study in general: In zero-insertion analyses, partial confounding could arise from invariant MAIT and iNKT cells. Modeled out-of-frame TCR alpha sharing in monozygotic twins fell below observed levels.

Healthy Caucasians made up all donors. This clonotype appeared a few times. Its cognate antigen is unknown. A universal primer site was incorporated via template switching, and the cDNA contained unique molecular identifiers. TCRdb called the 5' RACE reads again in MiXCR, with one record for every CDR3 protein. The table has 540,000 or so distinct CDR3 sequences, approximately 20% seen once. This CDR3 has 16 residues. Losses at the gene ends were 2 bases for V and 4 bases for J; bases not matched to a gene: 11. CDR1 is MNHEY, CDR2 SVGAGI, per germline. This same sample was also taken into another study, of yellow fever vaccine responses in identical twins.

The sequence derives from a woman in her late teens or twenties in good health. The sequencing sample was made of CD4+ T cells sorted from blood. The chain has TRBV6-5 and TRBJ2-7; 7 bases map to TRBD2. The CDR3 sequence is CASSYPPGQGGYEQYF. For the CDR3, the DNA is TGTGCCAGCAGTTACCCTCCCGGCCAGGGAGGGTACGAGCAGTACTTC.